This T cell receptor (beta chain) was captured in a study of shared clonotypes between healthy human individuals. Turning to the study itself: A donor's plate count was three for CD4 naive and three for CD4 memory; CD8 naive had two and CD8 memory one.

To note about this clone: Its target is not known.

Some clones are missing from TCRdb's copy, which holds only in-frame ones; the method was immunoSEQ multiplex PCR. In the table there are approximately 2.4 million clones, approximately 94% of which are singletons. General study results and limits: Non-shared clonotypes showed lower generation probabilities than clonotypes common to all four donors. A generally larger estimated richness was seen in naive subsets than in memory subsets.

The sequence was obtained from a man aged 18 to 35 in good health. The sequenced sample was naive CD4+ T cells sorted from blood. Subset noted: CD45RA+ positively selected.

CDR3: CASSPGQGARYGYTF. Here the CDR3 DNA reads TGCGCCAGCAGCCCCGGACAGGGGGCTAGGTATGGCTACACCTTC. The J gene is TRBJ1-2, the V gene TRBV5-1; 11 bases match TRBD1. Germline values: CDR1 SGHRS, CDR2 YFSETQ. The CDR3 runs 15 residues. With 4 bases clipped from V and 5 bases from J, the junction kept 7 bases outside the gene matches.